This T cell receptor (beta chain) was recorded in a study of blood T cell repertoires in COVID-19. Participant-given clinical history determined each cohort assignment. Method: immunoSEQ multiplex PCR; TCRdb's copy keeps in-frame clones and lacks some. The repertoire has about 310,000 clones, approximately 88% of them found once; the top ten carry about 8.9%. CDR1 and CDR2 (germline): SGDLS, YYNGEE. The V segment lost 4 bases and the J segment 0 bases; nucleotides outside the gene matches: 10. CDR3 length equals 19 residues. Material for sequencing was PBMCs or T cells enriched from blood (not recorded which). The chain carries TRBV9 and TRBJ2-1; TRBD2 matches 13 bases. This sequence originates from a woman aged 18 to 35 who had recovered from COVID-19. This chain's CDR3 is CASSKGLAGSASSYNEQFF. The CDR3 nucleotides read TGTGCCAGCAGCAAGGGACTAGCGGGGTCGGCCAGCTCCTACAATGAGCAGTTCTTC.